This T cell receptor (beta chain) appears in the sequencing data of a study of T cells after yellow fever vaccination. General study points: Shared CD4/CD8 clonotypes were a small share, likely from convergent recombination.

Comments on this clonotype: Its antigen is currently unknown.

TCRdb processed the 5' RACE reads anew with MiXCR; each CDR3 protein has one entry. The table shows under 600,000 distinct CDR3 sequences, with less than 15% occurring only once. Germline V gene sequence: CDR1 LGHDT, CDR2 YNNKEL (reference sequence). The V end was cut by 8 bases, the J end by 8 bases, with 10 bases between. The CDR3 is 11 residues long. The TCR sequence derives from a man younger than 40 who received the YFV17D yellow fever vaccine. The sequences come from PBMCs, collected on the day of the yellow fever booster vaccination. The gene calls are TRBV3-1 and TRBJ2-1; unclear D gene. The CDR3 reads CASRSIDEQFF. CDR3 sequence (DNA): TGTGCCAGCCGTAGCATCGATGAGCAGTTCTTC.